A selection of T cell receptor beta chains follows, all from one sample in a study of shared clonotypes between healthy human individuals. Profiling relied on immunoSEQ multiplex PCR, and the TCRdb table lists in-frame clones only, not all of them. The profile shows around 550,000 clones, almost 97% of them singletons. The sequencing sample was made of naive CD4+ T cells sorted from blood. The receptors originated from a woman in her 30s in good health. Each CDR3 is given with its conserved first and last residue. The D gene is left open where the match is weak. Rows give clone size only sometimes, using once, few, many, or a class for an expanded clone.

CASSPGLAGGYNEQFF,TGTGCCAGCTCACCAGGACTAGCGGGAGGATACAATGAGCAGTTCTTC,TRBV18,TRBD2,NA,TRBJ2-1
CASSLTYPTSAETQYF,TGCGCCAGCAGCCTAACCTACCCAACTAGCGCCGAGACCCAGTACTTC,TRBV5-1,TRBD2,NA,TRBJ2-5
CATSRRFPGELFF,TGTGCCACCAGCAGACGTTTCCCCGGGGAGCTGTTTTTT,TRBV15,NA,NA,TRBJ2-2
CASSGHLIMNTEAFF,TGTGCCAGTAGTGGACACCTCATCATGAACACTGAAGCTTTCTTT,TRBV19,NA,NA,TRBJ1-1
CASSSSGGGYGGYTF,TGTGCCAGCAGCTCCTCAGGGGGCGGGTATGGTGGCTACACCTTC,TRBV5-4,TRBD1,NA,TRBJ1-2
CASSQGSPGLLFF,TGTGCCAGCAGCCAGGGAAGCCCCGGTTTGCTGTTTTTT,TRBV14,NA,NA,TRBJ2-2
CASSYQGGRATGELFF,TGTGCCAGCAGTTACCAGGGCGGGAGGGCCACCGGGGAGCTGTTTTTT,TRBV6-6,TRBD2,NA,TRBJ2-2
CASSGPGQGDDTIYF,TGTGCCAGCAGCGGCCCGGGACAGGGGGACGACACCATATATTTT,TRBV2,TRBD1,NA,TRBJ1-3
CASGVRRGRYETQYF,TGTGCCAGCGGGGTCCGGCGGGGGCGGTATGAGACCCAGTACTTC,TRBV6-6,NA,NA,TRBJ2-5
CASSKLTGTSGSDEQFF,TGTGCCAGTAGTAAATTAACCGGGACTAGCGGGAGTGATGAGCAGTTCTTC,TRBV19,TRBD2,NA,TRBJ2-1
CASSYSGQQGYEQYF,TGTGCCAGCAGTTACTCGGGACAGCAAGGCTACGAGCAGTACTTC,TRBV6-5,TRBD1,NA,TRBJ2-7
CASSPDTGLQEKLFF,TGTGCCAGCAGTCCAGACACGGGACTGCAGGAAAAACTGTTTTTT,TRBV2,NA,NA,TRBJ1-4
CASSSGRPGGLGTNYGYTF,TGCGCCAGCAGCTCCGGTCGGCCGGGGGGCCTAGGTACTAACTATGGCTACACCTTC,TRBV5-1,NA,NA,TRBJ1-2
CASSQVGTGHYSGANVLTF,TGCGCCAGCAGCCAAGTTGGGACAGGGCATTACTCTGGGGCCAACGTCCTGACTTTC,TRBV4-1,TRBD1,NA,TRBJ2-6
CASTRDRGPDTEAFF,TGTGCCAGCACTCGGGACAGGGGCCCCGACACTGAAGCTTTCTTT,TRBV19,TRBD1,NA,TRBJ1-1
CASSPPRQSNEKLFF,TGTGCCAGCAGTCCCCCCCGGCAGTCTAATGAAAAACTGTTTTTT,TRBV28,NA,once,TRBJ1-4
CASSPGTANQPQHF,TGTGCCAGCAGCCCAGGGACAGCAAATCAGCCCCAGCATTTT,TRBV28,TRBD1,NA,TRBJ1-5
CASRQGYEQYF,TGTGCCAGCAGGCAGGGTTACGAGCAGTACTTC,TRBV6-1,NA,NA,TRBJ2-7